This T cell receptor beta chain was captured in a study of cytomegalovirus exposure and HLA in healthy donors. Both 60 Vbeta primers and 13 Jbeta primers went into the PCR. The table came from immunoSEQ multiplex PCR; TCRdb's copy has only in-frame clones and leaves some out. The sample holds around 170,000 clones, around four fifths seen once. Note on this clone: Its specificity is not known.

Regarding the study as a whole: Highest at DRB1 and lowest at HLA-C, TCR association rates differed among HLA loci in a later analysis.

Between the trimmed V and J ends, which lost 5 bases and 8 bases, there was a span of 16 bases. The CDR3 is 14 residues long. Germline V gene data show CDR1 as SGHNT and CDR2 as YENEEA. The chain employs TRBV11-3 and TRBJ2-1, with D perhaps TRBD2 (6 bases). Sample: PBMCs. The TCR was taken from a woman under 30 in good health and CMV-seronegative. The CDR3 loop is CASSRPGVTDEQFF. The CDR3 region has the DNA TGTGCCAGCAGCCGTCCGGGAGTCACCGATGAGCAGTTCTTC. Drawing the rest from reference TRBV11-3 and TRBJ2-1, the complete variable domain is EAGVVQSPRYKIIEKKQPVAFWCNPISGHNTLYWYLQNLGQGPELLIRYENEEAVDDSQLPKDRFSAERLKGVDSTLKIQPAELGDSAVYLCASSRPGVTDEQFFGPGTRLTVL.